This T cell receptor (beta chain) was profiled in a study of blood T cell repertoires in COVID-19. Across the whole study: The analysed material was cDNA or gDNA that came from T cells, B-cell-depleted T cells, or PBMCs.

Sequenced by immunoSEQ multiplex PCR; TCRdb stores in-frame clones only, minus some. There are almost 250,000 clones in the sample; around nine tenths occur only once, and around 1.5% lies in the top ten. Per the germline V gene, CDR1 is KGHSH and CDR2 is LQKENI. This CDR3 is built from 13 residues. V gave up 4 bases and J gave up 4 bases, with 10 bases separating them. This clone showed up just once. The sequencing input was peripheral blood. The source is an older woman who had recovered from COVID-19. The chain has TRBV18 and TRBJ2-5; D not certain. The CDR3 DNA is TGTGCCAGCTCACTCTCGAGGCGAGAGACCCAGTACTTC. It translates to CASSLSRRETQYF.